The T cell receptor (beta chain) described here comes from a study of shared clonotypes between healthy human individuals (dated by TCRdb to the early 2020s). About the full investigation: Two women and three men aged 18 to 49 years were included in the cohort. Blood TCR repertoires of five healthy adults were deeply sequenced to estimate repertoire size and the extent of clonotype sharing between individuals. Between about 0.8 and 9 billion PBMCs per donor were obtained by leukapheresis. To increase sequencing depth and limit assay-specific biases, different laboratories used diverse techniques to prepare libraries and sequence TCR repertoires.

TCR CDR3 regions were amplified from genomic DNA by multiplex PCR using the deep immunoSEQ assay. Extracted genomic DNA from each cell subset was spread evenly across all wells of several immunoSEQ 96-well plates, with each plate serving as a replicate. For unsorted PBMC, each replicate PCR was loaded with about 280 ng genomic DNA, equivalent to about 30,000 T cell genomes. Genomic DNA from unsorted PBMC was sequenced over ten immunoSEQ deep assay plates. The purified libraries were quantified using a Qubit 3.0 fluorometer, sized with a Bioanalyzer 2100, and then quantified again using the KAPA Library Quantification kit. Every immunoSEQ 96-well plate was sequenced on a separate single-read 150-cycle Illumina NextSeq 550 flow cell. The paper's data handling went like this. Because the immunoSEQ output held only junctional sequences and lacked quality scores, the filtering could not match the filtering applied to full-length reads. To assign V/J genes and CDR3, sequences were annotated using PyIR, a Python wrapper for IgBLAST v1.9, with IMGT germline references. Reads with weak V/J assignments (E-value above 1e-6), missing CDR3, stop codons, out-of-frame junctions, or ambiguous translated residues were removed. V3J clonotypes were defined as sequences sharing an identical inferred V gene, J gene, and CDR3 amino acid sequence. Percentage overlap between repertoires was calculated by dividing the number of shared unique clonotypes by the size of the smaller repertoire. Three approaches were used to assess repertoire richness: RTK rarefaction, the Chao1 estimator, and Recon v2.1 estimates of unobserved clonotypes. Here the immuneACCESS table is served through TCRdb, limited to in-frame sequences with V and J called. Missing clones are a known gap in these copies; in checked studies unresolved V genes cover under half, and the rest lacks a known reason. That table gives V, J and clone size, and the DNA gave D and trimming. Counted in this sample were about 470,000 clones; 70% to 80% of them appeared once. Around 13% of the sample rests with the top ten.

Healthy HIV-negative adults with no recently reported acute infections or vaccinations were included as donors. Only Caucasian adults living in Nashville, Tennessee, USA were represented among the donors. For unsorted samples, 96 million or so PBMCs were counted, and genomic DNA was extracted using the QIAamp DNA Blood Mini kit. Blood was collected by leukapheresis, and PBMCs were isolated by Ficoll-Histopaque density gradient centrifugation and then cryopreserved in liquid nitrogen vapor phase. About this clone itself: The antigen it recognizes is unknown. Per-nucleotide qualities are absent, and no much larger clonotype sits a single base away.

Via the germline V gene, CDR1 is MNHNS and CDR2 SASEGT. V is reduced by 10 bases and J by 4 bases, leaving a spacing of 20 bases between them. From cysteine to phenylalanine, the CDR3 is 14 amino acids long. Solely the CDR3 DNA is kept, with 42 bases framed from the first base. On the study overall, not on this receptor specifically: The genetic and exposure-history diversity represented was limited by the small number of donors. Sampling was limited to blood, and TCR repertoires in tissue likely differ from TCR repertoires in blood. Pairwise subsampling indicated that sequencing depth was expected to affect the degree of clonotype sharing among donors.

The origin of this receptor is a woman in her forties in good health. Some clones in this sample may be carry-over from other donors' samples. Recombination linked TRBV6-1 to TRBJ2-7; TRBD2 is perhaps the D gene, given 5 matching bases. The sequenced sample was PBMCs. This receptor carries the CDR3 CAIQRSGRRYEQYF. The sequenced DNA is TGTGCCATACAAAGGAGCGGCAGAAGATACGAGCAGTACTTC.